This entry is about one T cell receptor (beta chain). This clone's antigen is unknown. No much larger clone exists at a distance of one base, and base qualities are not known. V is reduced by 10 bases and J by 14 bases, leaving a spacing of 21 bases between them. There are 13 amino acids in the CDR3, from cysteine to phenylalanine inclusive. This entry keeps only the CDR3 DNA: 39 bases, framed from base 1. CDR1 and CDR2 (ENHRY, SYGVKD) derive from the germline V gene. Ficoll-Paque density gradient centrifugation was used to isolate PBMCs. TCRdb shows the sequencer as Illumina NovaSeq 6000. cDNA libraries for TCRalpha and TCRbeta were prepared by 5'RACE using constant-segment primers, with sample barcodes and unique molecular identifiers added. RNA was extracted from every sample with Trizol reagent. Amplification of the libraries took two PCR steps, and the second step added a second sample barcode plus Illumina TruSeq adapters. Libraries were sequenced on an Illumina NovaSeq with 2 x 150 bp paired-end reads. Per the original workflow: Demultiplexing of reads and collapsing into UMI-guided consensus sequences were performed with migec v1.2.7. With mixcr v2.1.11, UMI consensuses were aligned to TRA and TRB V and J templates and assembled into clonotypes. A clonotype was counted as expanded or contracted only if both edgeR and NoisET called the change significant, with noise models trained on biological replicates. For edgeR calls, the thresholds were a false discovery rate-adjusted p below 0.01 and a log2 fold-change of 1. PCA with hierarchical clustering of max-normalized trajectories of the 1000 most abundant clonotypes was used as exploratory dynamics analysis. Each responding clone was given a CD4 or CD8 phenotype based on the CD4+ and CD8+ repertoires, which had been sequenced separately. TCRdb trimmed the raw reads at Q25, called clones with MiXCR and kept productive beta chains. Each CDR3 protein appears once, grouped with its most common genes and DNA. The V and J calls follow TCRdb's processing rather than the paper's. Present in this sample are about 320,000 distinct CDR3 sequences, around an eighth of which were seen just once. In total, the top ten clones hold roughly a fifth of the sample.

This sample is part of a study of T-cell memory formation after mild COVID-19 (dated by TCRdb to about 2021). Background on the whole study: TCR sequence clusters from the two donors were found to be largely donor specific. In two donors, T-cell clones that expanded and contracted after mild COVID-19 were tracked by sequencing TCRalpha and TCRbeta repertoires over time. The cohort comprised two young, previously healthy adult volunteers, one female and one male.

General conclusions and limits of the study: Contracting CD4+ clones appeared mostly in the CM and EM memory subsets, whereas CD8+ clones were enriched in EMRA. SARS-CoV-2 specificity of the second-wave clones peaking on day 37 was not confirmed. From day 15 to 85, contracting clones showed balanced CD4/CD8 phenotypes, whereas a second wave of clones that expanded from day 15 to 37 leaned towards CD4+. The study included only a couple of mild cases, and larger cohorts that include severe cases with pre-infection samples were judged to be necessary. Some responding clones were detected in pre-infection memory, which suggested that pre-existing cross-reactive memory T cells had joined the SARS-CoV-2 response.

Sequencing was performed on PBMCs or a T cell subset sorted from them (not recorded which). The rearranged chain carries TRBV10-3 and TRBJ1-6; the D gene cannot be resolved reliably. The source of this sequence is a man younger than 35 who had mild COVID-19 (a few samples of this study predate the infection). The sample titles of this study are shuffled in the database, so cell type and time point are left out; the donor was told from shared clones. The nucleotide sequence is TGTGCCACCCGACCGATCGTCGACGGGGCCCTCCACTTT. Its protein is CATRPIVDGALHF.